A single T cell receptor (beta chain) is shown here with its context. Antigen specificity is unknown. Given a much more abundant clone one base away, this may be a read error. Amplification of TCR alpha and beta CDR3 regions from RNA used iRepertoire nested multiplex PCR. One-step reverse transcription and amplification started from roughly 100-400 ng of tissue mRNA or PBMC total RNA. Each CDR3 protein is one row after TCRdb ran MiXCR on the multiplex PCR reads. The repertoire holds 40,000 or so distinct CDR3 sequences, with 20% to 25% as singletons. Germline CDR1 reads SNHLY; CDR2 reads FYNNEI. The CDR3 has 12 residues. The data belong to a study of glioma-infiltrating T cells. Study-level findings and limits: Gliomas, especially low-grade, showed above-expected tissue-blood divergence; non-neoplastic patients showed below. Tissue and blood shared very few CDR3 sequences.

This chain links TRBV2 with TRBJ2-1; the D gene is possibly TRBD2 (6 bases). Sequenced sample: glioma tissue, nonneoplastic brain tissue, or PBMCs (not recorded which). This receptor was identified in a human donor with low-grade glioma or glioblastoma, undergoing nonglioma brain surgery, or in good health (not recorded which). The CDR3 nucleotides are TGTTCCAGCGGGCGAAATTACAATGAGCAGTTCTTC. This sequence encodes CSSGRNYNEQFF.